What follows are 17 T cell receptor beta chains derived from one specimen sequenced in a study of blood T cell repertoires in COVID-19 (dated by TCRdb to 2018 to 2020). Libraries were built with the immunoSEQ multiplex PCR assay. Imported from immuneACCESS, the table was reduced by TCRdb to in-frame sequences with V and J called. These copies leave out some clones; in studies compared against another copy, an unresolved V gene accounts for under half, and the cause of the remainder is not known. The sample contains roughly 400,000 clones, less than 95% of them found a single time. The top ten hold 0.6% to 0.7% of the sample. Material: PBMCs or T cells enriched from blood (not recorded which). The receptor source for this set is a man aged 18 to 29 who had recovered from COVID-19.

This chain joins TRBV5-1 and TRBJ2-7, with TRBD1 identical over 8 bases. V dropped 4 bases and J dropped 2; count of bases not matched to a gene: 8. The CDR3 loop spans 15 amino acids. Germline V lookup: CDR1 SGHRS, CDR2 YFSETQ. This chain's CDR3 is CASSPRDRPPYEQYF. The CDR3 DNA is TGCGCCAGCAGCCCCCGGGACAGGCCTCCCTACGAGCAGTACTTC.

The chain is built from TRBV27 and TRBJ1-5; possible D gene TRBD1, 5 bases. The germline CDR1 and CDR2 sequences are MNHEY and SMNVEV (reference sequence). V was shortened by 5 bases and J by 8 bases, with 22 bases between the two germline ends. The CDR3 runs to 16 residues. In nucleotides, the CDR3 is TGTGCCAGCAGTCACCTACCCTGGGGGGGGTCTGAGCCCCAGCATTTT. Encoded protein: CASSHLPWGGSEPQHF.

This sequence joins TRBV3-1 (or the pseudogene TRBV3-2) and TRBJ1-2; TRBD1 aligns across 8 bases. Germline V gives CDR1 LGHDT, CDR2 YNNKEL (reference sequence). Trimming cost V 4 bases and J 2 bases; bases outside gene matches: 6. This CDR3 is built from 15 residues. The CDR3 loop is CASSLRGQGNYGYTF. The CDR3 DNA sequence: TGTGCCAGCAGCCTTAGAGGACAGGGAAACTATGGCTACACCTTC.

The V and J genes are TRBV9 and TRBJ1-2; 10 bases align to TRBD1. V lost 4 bases and J lost 6; bases outside the gene matches: 9. Germline loops: CDR1 SGDLS, CDR2 YYNGEE. The CDR3 is made up of 15 amino acids. As DNA, the CDR3 is TGTGCCAGCAGCCCCAACTCCGGGACAGGGGATGGCTACACCTTC. Translated, it gives CASSPNSGTGDGYTF. Full variable domain (remainder filled in from reference TRBV9 and TRBJ1-2): DSGVTQTPKHLITATGQRVTLRCSPRSGDLSVYWYQQSLDQGLQFLIQYYNGEERAKGNILERFSAQQFPDLHSELNLSSLELGDSALYFCASSPNSGTGDGYTFGSGTRLTVV.

The chain has TRBV6-5 and TRBJ2-7, with D perhaps TRBD1 (5 bases). Trimming took 4 bases from V and 6 from J, leaving 7 bases between them. CDR3 length: 11 amino acids. CDR1 MNHEY and CDR2 SVGAGI come from the germline V gene. The CDR3 DNA reads TGTGCCAGCAGTTCCAGGGCCGAGCAGTACTTC. Encoded protein: CASSSRAEQYF.

This rearrangement joins TRBV10-2 to TRBJ1-4, with D possibly being TRBD1 (5 bases). The CDR3 sequence is 13 residues long. V gave up 6 bases and J gave up 0 bases, with 5 bases separating them. CDR1 and CDR2 from the germline V gene are WSHSY and SAAADI. CDR3 in amino acids: CASSRATNEKLFF. As DNA, the CDR3 is TGCGCCAGCAGCAGGGCAACTAATGAAAAACTGTTTTTT.

The J gene is TRBJ1-5, the V gene TRBV5-8, with D hard to call. Germline V gene sequence: CDR1 SGHTS, CDR2 YDEGEE. CDR3 size: 15 residues. Trimming took off 0 bases at V and 0 bases at J, with 7 bases between the two ends. CDR3 nucleotide sequence: TGTGCCAGCAGCTTGGGTGCAGGTAGCAATCAGCCCCAGCATTTT. Its translation is CASSLGAGSNQPQHF.

This chain links TRBV10-3 with TRBJ1-2; no clear D gene. CDR1 ENHRY and CDR2 SYGVKD come from the germline V gene. The V gene lost 3 bases and the J gene lost 8 bases, with 16 bases spanning the gap. The CDR3 spans 14 residues. The CDR3 DNA follows: TGTGCCATCAGTGATGCCGGGAGTCTAGCCGGCTACACCTTC. The encoded protein is CAISDAGSLAGYTF.

This rearrangement joins TRBV19 to TRBJ2-1; D gene ambiguous. This CDR3 is built from 16 residues. V lost 3 bases, J lost 3 bases, and 15 bases lay in between. Germline CDR1 reads LNHDA; CDR2 reads SQIVND (reference sequence). The CDR3 DNA is TGTGCCAGTAGTATCGAACAGAGACCTCACTACAATGAGCAGTTCTTC. Translated: CASSIEQRPHYNEQFF.

The chain has TRBV6-5 and TRBJ2-1; maybe TRBD2 (6 bases). V lost 6 bases to trimming and J lost 4 bases, with 7 bases between them. The CDR3 covers 12 residues. Germline CDR1 and CDR2: MNHEY and SVGAGI. The CDR3 sequence: CASSGRYNEQFF. DNA of the CDR3: TGTGCCAGCAGCGGGAGATACAATGAGCAGTTCTTC.

This clone was recorded only once. The rearrangement joins TRBV14 to TRBJ2-7; the match to TRBD2 covers 7 bases. Germline-derived CDR1 and CDR2 are SGHDN and FVKESK. This CDR3 region has 15 residues. Unmatched junction bases numbered 9, after V lost 4 bases and J lost 3 bases. The CDR3 bases are TGTGCCAGCAGCCGGGGGGGGAAGGGCTACTACGAGCAGTACTTC. As protein: CASSRGGKGYYEQYF.

Points on this clone: Other nucleotide sequences in the sample specify the same CDR3. The genes are TRBV6-5 and TRBJ1-3; 9 nucleotides align to TRBD1. Per germline, CDR1 MNHEY and CDR2 SVGAGI. The V gene end was trimmed by 0 bases and the J gene end by 4 bases; junction bases not matched to a gene: 4. This CDR3 region has 16 residues. Written as DNA, the CDR3 is TGTGCCAGCAGTTACTCCGGGACAGGGACAGGAAACACCATATATTTT. Its translation: CASSYSGTGTGNTIYF.

The chain links TRBV7-6 to TRBJ1-1; D not certain. V lost 4 bases and J 1 base, leaving 7 bases between the germline ends. The V gene's germline CDR1 is SGHVS and CDR2 FNYEAQ. The CDR3 has 13 amino acids. The CDR3 region is CASSSDTNTEAFF. In nucleotides, the CDR3 is TGTGCCAGCAGCTCAGACACGAACACTGAAGCTTTCTTT. Full variable domain (outside the CDR3, taken from reference TRBV7-6 and TRBJ1-1): GAGVSQSPRYKVTKRGQDVALRCDPISGHVSLYWYRQALGQGPEFLTYFNYEAQQDKSGLPNDRFSAERPEGSISTLTIQRTEQRDSAMYRCASSSDTNTEAFFGQGTRLTVV.

The genes are TRBV21-1 and TRBJ1-1; TRBD1, the table's D call, was not compared with the DNA. TRBV21-1 is given as a pseudogene. This CDR3 comprises 13 residues. CDR3 nucleotides: TGTGCCAGCAGCTCCCGGACAGCTCAGGCCGCTTTCTTT. Its translation: CASSSRTAQAAFF.

The chain recombines TRBV15 with TRBJ2-3; the D gene is possibly TRBD2 (5 bases). V was clipped by 11 bases and J by 4 bases, with 19 bases between them. The CDR3 is made up of 14 amino acids. CDR1 LNHNV and CDR2 YYDKDF come from the germline V gene (reference sequence). The CDR3: CASRAGGRADTQYF. In DNA, the CDR3 is TGTGCCTCCCGCGCTGGTGGGAGAGCAGATACGCAGTATTTT.

The rearrangement uses TRBV3-1 (or the pseudogene TRBV3-2) and TRBJ1-1, with D unclear. V shed 1 base and J shed 2 bases, with 5 bases lying between them. The CDR3 covers 13 residues. Per germline, CDR1 LGHDT and CDR2 YNNKEL (reference sequence). The CDR3 here is CASSQAGNTEAFF. DNA of the CDR3: TGTGCCAGCAGCCAAGCGGGTAACACTGAAGCTTTCTTT.

The chain links TRBV7-9 to TRBJ2-2, with D possibly matching TRBD2 (5 bases). Germline V gene data show CDR1 as SEHNR and CDR2 as FQNEAQ (reference sequence). CDR3 size: 13 residues. Trimming left V 5 bases short and J 6 bases short, with 10 bases between. The CDR3 loop is CASSQREAGELFF. The CDR3 DNA follows: TGTGCCAGCAGCCAGAGGGAAGCCGGGGAGCTGTTTTTT.